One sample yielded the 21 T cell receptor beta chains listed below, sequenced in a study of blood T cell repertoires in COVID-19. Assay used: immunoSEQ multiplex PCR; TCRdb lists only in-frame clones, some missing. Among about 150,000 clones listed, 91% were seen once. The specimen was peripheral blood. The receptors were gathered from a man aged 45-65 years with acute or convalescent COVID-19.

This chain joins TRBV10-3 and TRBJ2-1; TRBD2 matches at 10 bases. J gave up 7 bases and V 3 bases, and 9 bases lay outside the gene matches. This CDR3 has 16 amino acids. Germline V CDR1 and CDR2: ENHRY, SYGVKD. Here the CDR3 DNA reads TGTGCCATCAGTGAAACGGGGCTAGCGGGAGTGAATGAGCAGTTCTTC. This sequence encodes CAISETGLAGVNEQFF.

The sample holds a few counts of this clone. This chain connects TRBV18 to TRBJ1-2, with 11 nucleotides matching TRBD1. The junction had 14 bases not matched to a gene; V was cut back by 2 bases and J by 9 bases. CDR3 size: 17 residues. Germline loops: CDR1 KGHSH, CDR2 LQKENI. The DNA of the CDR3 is TGTGCCAGCTCACCATACCCTCGGACAGGGGGCCCCACTCGCTACACCTTC. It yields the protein CASSPYPRTGGPTRYTF.

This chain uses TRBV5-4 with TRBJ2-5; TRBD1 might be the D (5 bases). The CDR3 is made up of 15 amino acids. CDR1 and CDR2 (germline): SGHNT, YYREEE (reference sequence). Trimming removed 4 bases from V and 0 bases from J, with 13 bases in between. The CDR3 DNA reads TGTGCCAGCAGCCTAGGGGTAGGGGACCAAGAGACCCAGTACTTC. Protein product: CASSLGVGDQETQYF.

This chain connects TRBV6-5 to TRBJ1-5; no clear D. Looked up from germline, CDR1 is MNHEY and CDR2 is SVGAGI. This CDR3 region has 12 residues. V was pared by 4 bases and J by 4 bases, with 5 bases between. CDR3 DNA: TGTGCCAGCAGTTCTCGTAATCAGCCCCAGCATTTT. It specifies CASSSRNQPQHF.

The DNA for the CDR3 is TGTGCCACCAGCAGACAGGGATCTAGAAATCAGCCCCAGCATTTT. This translates into CATSRQGSRNQPQHF. V and J are TRBV15 and TRBJ1-5; a weak D match, TRBD1 (5 bases). The germline V gene encodes CDR1 LNHNV and CDR2 YYDKDF (reference sequence). The V end lost 2 bases, the J end lost 4 bases, and 12 bases lay between the germline ends. CDR3 size: 15 residues. The full variable domain, its missing parts supplied by reference TRBV15 and TRBJ1-5, is DAMVIQNPRYQVTQFGKPVTLSCSQTLNHNVMYWYQQKSSQAPKLLFHYYDKDFNNEADTPDNFQSRRPNTSFCFLDIRSPGLGDTAMYLCATSRQGSRNQPQHFGDGTRLSIL.

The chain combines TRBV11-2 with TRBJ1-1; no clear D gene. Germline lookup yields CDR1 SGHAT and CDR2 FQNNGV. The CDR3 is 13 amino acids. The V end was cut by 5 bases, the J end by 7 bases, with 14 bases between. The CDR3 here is CASSPTLGREAFF. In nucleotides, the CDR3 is TGTGCCAGCAGCCCAACACTAGGCCGTGAAGCTTTCTTT.

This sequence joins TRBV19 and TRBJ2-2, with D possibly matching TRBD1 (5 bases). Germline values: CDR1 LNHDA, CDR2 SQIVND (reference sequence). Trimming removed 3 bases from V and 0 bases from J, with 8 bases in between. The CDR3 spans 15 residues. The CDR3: CASSMTAPNTGELFF. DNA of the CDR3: TGTGCCAGTAGTATGACAGCCCCGAACACCGGGGAGCTGTTTTTT.

CDR3 in amino acids: CASSLTEGNTIYF. CDR3 DNA: TGTGCCAGCAGCTTAACAGAGGGAAACACCATATATTTT. The chain employs TRBV7-3 and TRBJ1-3; D unclear. CDR3 length: 13 amino acids. The V end was cut by 0 bases, the J end by 4 bases, with 4 bases between. Germline lookup yields CDR1 SGHTA and CDR2 FQGTGA.

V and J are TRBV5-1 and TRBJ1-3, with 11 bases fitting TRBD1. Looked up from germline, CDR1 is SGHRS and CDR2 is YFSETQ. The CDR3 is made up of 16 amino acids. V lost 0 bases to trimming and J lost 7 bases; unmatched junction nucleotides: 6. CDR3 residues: CASSLVGGQGANTIYF. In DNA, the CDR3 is TGCGCCAGCAGCTTGGTAGGAGGACAGGGGGCTAACACCATATATTTT.

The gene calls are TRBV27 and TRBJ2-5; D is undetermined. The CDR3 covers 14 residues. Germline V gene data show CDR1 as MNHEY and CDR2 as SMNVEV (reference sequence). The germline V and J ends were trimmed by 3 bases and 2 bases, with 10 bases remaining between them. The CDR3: CASSFLQEQETQYF. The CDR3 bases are TGTGCCAGCAGTTTCCTGCAGGAACAAGAGACCCAGTACTTC.

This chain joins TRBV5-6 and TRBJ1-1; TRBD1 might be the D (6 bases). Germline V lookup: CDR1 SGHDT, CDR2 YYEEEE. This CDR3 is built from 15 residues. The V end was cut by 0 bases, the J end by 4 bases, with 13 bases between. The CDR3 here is CASSLGRGAGTEAFF. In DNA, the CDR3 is TGTGCCAGCAGCTTGGGTCGGGGGGCAGGCACTGAAGCTTTCTTT.

Written as DNA, the CDR3 is TGTGCCATCAGTGTCTTTGCGGACGAGCAGTACTTC. It codes for CAISVFADEQYF. V gene TRBV10-3 combines with J gene TRBJ2-7; D is unresolved. Germline V gene sequence: CDR1 ENHRY, CDR2 SYGVKD. V shed 4 bases and J shed 5 bases, with 9 bases lying between them. This CDR3 has 12 amino acids.

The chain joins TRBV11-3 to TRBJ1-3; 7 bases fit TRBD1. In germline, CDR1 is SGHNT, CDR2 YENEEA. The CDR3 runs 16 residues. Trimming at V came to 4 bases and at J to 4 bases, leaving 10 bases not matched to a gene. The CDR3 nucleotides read TGTGCCAGCAGCTCCGGGACAGTCTCCGCCGGAAACACCATATATTTT. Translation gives CASSSGTVSAGNTIYF. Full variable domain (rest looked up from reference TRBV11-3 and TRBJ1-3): EAGVVQSPRYKIIEKKQPVAFWCNPISGHNTLYWYLQNLGQGPELLIRYENEEAVDDSQLPKDRFSAERLKGVDSTLKIQPAELGDSAVYLCASSSGTVSAGNTIYFGEGSWLTVV.

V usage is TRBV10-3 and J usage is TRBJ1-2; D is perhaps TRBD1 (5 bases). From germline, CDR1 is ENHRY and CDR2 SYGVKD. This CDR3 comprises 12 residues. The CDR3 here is CASGGGGSGYTF. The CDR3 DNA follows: TGTGCGTCCGGGGGGGGAGGGAGTGGCTACACCTTC.

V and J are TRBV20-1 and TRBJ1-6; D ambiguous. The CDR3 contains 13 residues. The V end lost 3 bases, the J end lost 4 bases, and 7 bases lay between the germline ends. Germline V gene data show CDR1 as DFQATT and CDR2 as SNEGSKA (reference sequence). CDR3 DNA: TGCAGTGCTAGTCTCGGTTATAATTCACCCCTCCACTTT. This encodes CSASLGYNSPLHF.

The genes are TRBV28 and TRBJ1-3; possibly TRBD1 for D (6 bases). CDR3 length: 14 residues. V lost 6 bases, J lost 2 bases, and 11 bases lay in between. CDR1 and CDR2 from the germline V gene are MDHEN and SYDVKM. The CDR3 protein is CASSQTGPGNTIYF. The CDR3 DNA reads TGTGCCAGCAGCCAAACAGGGCCTGGAAACACCATATATTTT.

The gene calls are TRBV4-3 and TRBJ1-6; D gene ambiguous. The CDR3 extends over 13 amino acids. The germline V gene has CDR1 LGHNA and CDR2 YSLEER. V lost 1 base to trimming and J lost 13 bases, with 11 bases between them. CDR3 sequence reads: CASSQGLLEPLHF. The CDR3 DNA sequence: TGCGCCAGCAGCCAAGGCCTCCTTGAGCCCCTCCACTTT.

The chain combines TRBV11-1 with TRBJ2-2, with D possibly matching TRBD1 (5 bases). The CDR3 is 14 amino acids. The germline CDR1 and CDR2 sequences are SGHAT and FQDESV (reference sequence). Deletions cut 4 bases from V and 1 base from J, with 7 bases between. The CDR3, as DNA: TGTGCCAGCAGCTGGGGCCAGAACACCGGGGAGCTGTTTTTT. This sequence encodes CASSWGQNTGELFF.

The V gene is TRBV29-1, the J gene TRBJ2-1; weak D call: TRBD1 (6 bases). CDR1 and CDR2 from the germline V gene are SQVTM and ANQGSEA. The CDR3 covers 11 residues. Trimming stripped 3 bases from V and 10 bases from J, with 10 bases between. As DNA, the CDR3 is TGCAGCGTTGACAGGGGTACCGAGCAGTTCTTC. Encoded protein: CSVDRGTEQFF.

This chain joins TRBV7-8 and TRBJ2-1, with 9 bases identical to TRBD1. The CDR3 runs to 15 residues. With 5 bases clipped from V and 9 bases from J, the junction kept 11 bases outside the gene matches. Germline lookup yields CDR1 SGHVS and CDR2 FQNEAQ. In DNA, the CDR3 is TGTGCCAGCAGCCTGGGACAGGGTATTAACAGTGAGCAGTTCTTC. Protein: CASSLGQGINSEQFF.

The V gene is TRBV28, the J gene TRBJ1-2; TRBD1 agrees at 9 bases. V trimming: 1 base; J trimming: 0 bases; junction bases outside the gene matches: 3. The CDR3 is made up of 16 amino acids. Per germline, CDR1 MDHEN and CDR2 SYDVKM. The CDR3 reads CASSLLGQGTNYGYTF. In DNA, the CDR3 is TGTGCCAGCAGTTTATTGGGACAGGGAACTAACTATGGCTACACCTTC.